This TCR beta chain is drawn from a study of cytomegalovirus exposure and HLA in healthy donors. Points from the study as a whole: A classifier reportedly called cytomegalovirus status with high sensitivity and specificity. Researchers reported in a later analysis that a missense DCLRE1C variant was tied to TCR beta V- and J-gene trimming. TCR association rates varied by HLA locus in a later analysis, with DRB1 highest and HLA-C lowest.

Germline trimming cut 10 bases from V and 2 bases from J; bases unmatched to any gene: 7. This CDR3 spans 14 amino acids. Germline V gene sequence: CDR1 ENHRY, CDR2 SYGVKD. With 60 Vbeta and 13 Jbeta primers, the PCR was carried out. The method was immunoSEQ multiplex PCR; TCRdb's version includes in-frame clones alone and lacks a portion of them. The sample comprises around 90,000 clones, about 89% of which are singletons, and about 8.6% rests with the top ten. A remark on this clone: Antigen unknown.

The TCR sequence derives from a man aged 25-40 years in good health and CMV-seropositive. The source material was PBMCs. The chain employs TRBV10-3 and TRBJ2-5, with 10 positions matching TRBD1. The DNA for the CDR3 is TGTGCCACCGGACAGGGGGAGGGTCAAGAGACCCAGTACTTC. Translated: CATGQGEGQETQYF.